This entry is about one TCR beta chain. The antigen this receptor binds is unknown. One base away there is no much larger clone; base qualities are not given. These data are taken from a study of OX40 agonist ivuxolimab in advanced cancers. Regarding the research as a whole: Ivuxolimab, which targeted the costimulatory receptor OX40 (CD134), was an agonistic, fully human IgG2 monoclonal antibody. The dose-escalation cohort was about 87% male with a mean age of about 65 years, ranging from roughly 23 to 80. The purpose of peripheral TCRbeta sequencing was to test whether ivuxolimab changed TCR sequence diversity and led to clonal T-cell expansion. Partial responses occurred in three dose-escalation patients, of whom one had hepatocellular carcinoma and two had cutaneous melanoma. Of the approximately 50 dose-escalation patients, hepatocellular carcinoma was present in some 19, melanoma in roughly 15, renal cell carcinoma in 9 and head and neck cancer in 9. Intravenous ivuxolimab was administered to patients every 2 weeks at six dose levels: 0.01, 0.1, 0.3, 1.5, 3 and 10 mg/kg. Patients were allowed to have had prior anti-PD-1, anti-PD-L1 or anti-CTLA-4 therapy, and more than 30% of the dose-escalation patients had previously received checkpoint inhibitors. The paper describes the monotherapy dose-escalation part (N of about 57 patients) of the phase I trial of ivuxolimab. Results and caveats for the whole study, not just this receptor: Partial responders in the 0.1-3.0 mg/kg groups had among the lowest normalized peripheral clonal expansion, especially among CD8+ T cells. At doses of 0.1 to 3.0 mg/kg, clonal expansion of both CD4+ and CD8+ T cells in blood was seen between baseline and week 6. After ivuxolimab, more expanded clones were found on average in CD8+ T cells than in CD4+ T cells. Low levels of normalized T-cell clonal expansion were also seen in some patients who did not respond. Which antigens the clonally expanded peripheral T cells were specific for was not determined.

The trial excluded patients who had a history of autoimmune disease or were on systemic immunosuppression. Peripheral blood for TCR sequencing was collected from all dose cohorts at baseline, on cycle 4 day 1, and on cycle 7 day 1. The samples were drawn from a first-in-human, open-label, multicenter phase I dose-escalation trial of ivuxolimab. Adults with locally advanced or metastatic head and neck squamous cell, hepatocellular, melanoma or renal cell carcinoma were enrolled in the trial. Before TCR sequencing, CD4+ and CD8+ T cells were separately sorted from peripheral blood. Genomic DNA was extracted from sorted cells for sequencing of the TCRbeta CDR3 region. The immunoSEQ Assay was used for sequencing of TCRbeta CDR3 regions. Not all clones reach the TCRdb copy of this immuneACCESS table, which keeps in-frame sequences only. Checked studies attribute under half of the gap to unresolved V genes and leave the rest unexplained. This sample is represented by tens of thousands of clones; 75% to 90% of them were singletons. Jointly, the top ten make up approximately 0.69% of the sample.

The germline V gene specifies SGHAT as CDR1 and FQNNGV as CDR2. Ends trimmed: V by 5 bases, J by 4 bases; bases unmatched to a gene: 4. There are 14 amino acids in the CDR3, from cysteine to phenylalanine inclusive. Of all the DNA, just the CDR3 is kept, 42 bases in frame from base 1. This chain is built from TRBV11-2 and TRBJ1-4; 7 bases in the junction line up with TRBD1. The receptor was isolated from an adult with an advanced solid tumor such as melanoma, head and neck, liver or kidney cancer. The source material was CD4+ or CD8+ T cells sorted from blood, sampled in a trial of the OX40 agonist ivuxolimab. The nucleotide sequence reads TGTGCCAGCAGCCGGGACAGAATTAATGAAAAACTGTTTTTT. It specifies CASSRDRINEKLFF.